Listed here are 15 T cell receptor beta chains from one sample, sequenced in a study of T cell responses to AZD1222 COVID-19 vaccine. The assay was immunoSEQ multiplex PCR, and TCRdb's table has in-frame clones only and misses some. The data hold 110,000 to 150,000 clones, with 75% to 95% observed a single time. Sequenced here: peripheral blood, sampled on day 0 of AZD1222 vaccination. These receptors were taken from an adult in good health.

The chain has TRBV7-8 and TRBJ2-3, with TRBD2 identical over 8 bases. V trimming: 5 bases; J trimming: 6 bases; junction bases outside the gene matches: 16. The CDR3 totals 17 residues. Germline V gene sequence: CDR1 SGHVS, CDR2 FQNEAQ. The CDR3 is CASSRLPRGGGQDTQYF. The CDR3 DNA reads as TGTGCCAGCAGCAGACTTCCGAGGGGCGGGGGGCAGGATACGCAGTATTTT.

This sequence joins TRBV11-3 and TRBJ2-5; possible D gene TRBD1, 6 bases. Trimming stripped 5 bases from V and 4 bases from J, with 11 bases between. Per germline, CDR1 SGHNT and CDR2 YENEEA. The CDR3 has 13 amino acids. In DNA, the CDR3 is TGTGCCAGCAGCGGGACACGGCTAGAGACCCAGTACTTC. Protein: CASSGTRLETQYF.

This clone is classed as medium-sized (0.01 to 0.1%). The chain combines TRBV27 with TRBJ2-1; no clear D. Trimming cost V 0 bases and J 7 bases, with 7 bases left between them. The germline V gene encodes CDR1 MNHEY and CDR2 SMNVEV (reference sequence). The CDR3 contains 13 residues. CDR3 DNA: TGTGCCAGCAGTTTATCGAGGAGAAATGAGCAGTTCTTC. This codes for CASSLSRRNEQFF.

The rearrangement links TRBV15 to TRBJ2-1; TRBD2 agrees at 7 bases. The CDR3 runs to 15 residues. V gave up 1 base and J gave up 8 bases; unmatched junction bases: 8. Germline-derived CDR1 and CDR2 are LNHNV and YYDKDF (reference sequence). The CDR3 loop reads CATSRVPGTSDEQFF. The CDR3 region has the DNA TGTGCCACCAGCAGAGTCCCGGGCACTAGCGATGAGCAGTTCTTC.

V usage is TRBV5-1 and J usage is TRBJ1-1; 8 nucleotides match TRBD1. Germline V lookup: CDR1 SGHRS, CDR2 YFSETQ. The CDR3 totals 15 residues. The trim removed 5 bases at V and 1 base at J, leaving 7 bases unmatched. The CDR3 loop reads CASRRDRGSNTEAFF. CDR3 nucleotide sequence: TGCGCCAGCAGACGCGACAGGGGTTCGAACACTGAAGCTTTCTTT.

V is TRBV10-2 and J is TRBJ1-1; 8 bases line up with TRBD1. J lost 5 bases, V lost 3 bases, and 2 bases had no gene match. Germline assignment: CDR1 WSHSY and CDR2 SAAADI. There are 13 residues in the CDR3. The CDR3 here is CASSDRQGTEAFF. The CDR3 DNA is TGCGCCAGCAGTGACCGACAGGGGACTGAAGCTTTCTTT.

This chain uses TRBV11-3 with TRBJ2-5; D may match TRBD1 or TRBD2 (6 bases each). Between the trimmed V and J ends, which lost 4 bases and 2 bases, there was a span of 20 bases. CDR1 is SGHNT, CDR2 YENEEA, per germline. The CDR3 contains 17 residues. The CDR3 DNA reads as TGTGCCAGCAGCTACCTCCTAGGGGGGCGGTCACAAGAGACCCAGTACTTC. This gives the protein CASSYLLGGRSQETQYF.

This clone was detected only once. This chain joins TRBV5-5 and TRBJ1-2; no clear D. V lost 2 bases and J lost 7, with 12 bases in between. Germline lookup yields CDR1 SGHKS and CDR2 YYEKEE (reference sequence). This CDR3 is 13 amino acids long. As DNA, the CDR3 is TGTGCCAGCAGCTTCCCGGCTGGCGGTGGCTACACCTTC. This translates into CASSFPAGGGYTF.

This chain connects TRBV7-9 to TRBJ1-5; 7 bases line up with TRBD1. Germline values: CDR1 SEHNR, CDR2 FQNEAQ (reference sequence). This CDR3 spans 15 amino acids. Trimming cost V 3 bases and J 0 bases; bases outside gene matches: 2. In DNA, the CDR3 is TGTGCCAGCAGCTTTGCAGGGGGTAGCAATCAGCCCCAGCATTTT. This translates into CASSFAGGSNQPQHF. Full variable domain (rest looked up from reference TRBV7-9 and TRBJ1-5): DTGVSQNPRHKITKRGQNVTFRCDPISEHNRLYWYRQTLGQGPEFLTYFQNEAQLEKSRLLSDRFSAERPKGSFSTLEIQRTEQGDSAMYLCASSFAGGSNQPQHFGDGTRLSIL.

The chain links TRBV5-1 to TRBJ1-3; D unresolved. This CDR3 has 15 amino acids. The germline gives CDR1 SGHRS, CDR2 YFSETQ. The V and J ends lost 0 bases and 2 bases respectively, with 9 bases between them. CDR3 DNA: TGCGCCAGCAGCTTGGACCGGACCCCTGGAAACACCATATATTTT. It is translated as CASSLDRTPGNTIYF.

This clone has a handful of counts. The chain is built from TRBV27 and TRBJ2-2; D remains ambiguous. Trimming cost V 6 bases and J 8 bases, with 25 bases left between them. The CDR3 consists of 17 residues. Germline CDR1 MNHEY, CDR2 SMNVEV (reference sequence). CDR3 amino acids: CASSYLTFFRFYGELFF. CDR3 in DNA: TGTGCCAGCAGCTATTTGACTTTTTTTAGGTTTTATGGGGAGCTGTTTTTT.

V gene TRBV5-1 combines with J gene TRBJ1-4; no reliable D call. Looked up from germline, CDR1 is SGHRS and CDR2 is YFSETQ. The CDR3 extends over 15 amino acids. Deletions cut 0 bases from V and 7 bases from J, with 13 bases between. In nucleotides, the CDR3 is TGCGCCAGCAGCTTGGCCCCGGGAATGGGTGAAAAACTGTTTTTT. Its translation is CASSLAPGMGEKLFF.

V gene TRBV5-6 combines with J gene TRBJ1-2; possible D gene TRBD1, 6 bases. The CDR3 has 15 amino acids. Trimming shortened V by 4 bases and J by 2 bases, and 15 bases separated the two germline ends. CDR1 is SGHDT, CDR2 YYEEEE, per germline. The CDR3 DNA sequence: TGTGCCAGCAGCCTAAGACAGGTTGCAAACTATGGCTACACCTTC. Protein sequence: CASSLRQVANYGYTF. Supplemented by reference TRBV5-6 and TRBJ1-2, the full variable domain reads DAGVTQSPTHLIKTRGQQVTLRCSPKSGHDTVSWYQQALGQGPQFIFQYYEEEERQRGNFPDRFSGHQFPNYSSELNVNALLLGDSALYLCASSLRQVANYGYTFGSGTRLTVV.

Turning to this clone: The junction departs from the called germline gene at one end, perhaps through a read error. The V and J genes are TRBV7-7 and TRBJ2-1; the match to TRBD2 covers 13 bases. This CDR3 spans 15 amino acids. The germline V gene has CDR1 SSHAT and CDR2 FNYEAQ (reference sequence). The CDR3 loop is CASSLGTSGTHEQFF. Written as DNA, the CDR3 is TGTGCTAGCAGCTTAGGGACTAGCGGGACCCATGAGCAGTTCTTC. Full variable domain (outside the CDR3, taken from reference TRBV7-7 and TRBJ2-1): GAGVSQSPRYKVTKRGQDVTLRCDPISSHATLYWYQQALGQGPEFLTYFNYEAQPDKSGLPSDRFSAERPEGSISTLTIQRTEQRDSAMYRCASSLGTSGTHEQFFGPGTRLTVL.

The chain links TRBV11-3 to TRBJ2-3, with 7 bases lining up with TRBD1. V was pared by 5 bases and J by 2 bases, with 10 bases of the junction left unmatched. Germline CDR1 reads SGHNT; CDR2 reads YENEEA. The CDR3 runs 16 residues. The DNA of the CDR3 is TGTGCCAGCAGCCCCCGGACAGGTGGGGTCACAGATACGCAGTATTTT. Amino acid sequence: CASSPRTGGVTDTQYF.